A selection of T cell receptor beta chains follows, all from one sample in a study of blood T cell repertoires in COVID-19. The repertoire was sequenced with immunoSEQ multiplex PCR; TCRdb's copy has only in-frame clones and lacks some. The sample yields about 11,000 clones, approximately 84% seen once. The sequencing sample was made of peripheral blood. These receptors all come from a man aged 45-60 years with active COVID-19. The CDR3 runs from the conserved cysteine through the conserved F or W. D genes are given only for firm matches. Some rows mark clone size as missing; the rest say once, few, many or name a class of expanded clone.

CDR3aa,CDR3nt,abundance,d_gene,v_gene,j_gene
CSVGGDNEQFF,TGCAGCGTGGGCGGCGACAATGAGCAGTTCTTC,NA,NA,TRBV29-1,TRBJ2-1
CASSSYASGRGETQYF,TGTGCCAGCAGCTCATACGCTAGCGGGAGGGGAGAGACCCAGTACTTC,NA,TRBD2,TRBV13,TRBJ2-5
CASSYPSGNEQFF,TGTGCCAGCAGTTACCCTAGCGGCAATGAGCAGTTCTTC,NA,TRBD2,TRBV28,TRBJ2-1
CSASEITQETQYF,TGCAGTGCTAGTGAGATTACTCAAGAGACCCAGTACTTC,NA,NA,TRBV20-1,TRBJ2-5
CASSLGTGGGQETQYF,TGTGCCAGCAGCCTTGGGACAGGGGGCGGTCAAGAGACCCAGTACTTC,NA,TRBD1,TRBV7-9,TRBJ2-5
CASTPSEVETQYF,TGTGCCAGCACCCCGAGTGAGGTGGAGACCCAGTACTTC,NA,NA,TRBV25-1,TRBJ2-5
CASSQDLGQGQSYEQYF,TGTGCCAGCAGCCAAGATTTGGGACAGGGACAATCCTACGAGCAGTACTTC,few,TRBD1,TRBV3-1/TRBV3-2,TRBJ2-7
CASSPGLPYEQYF,TGTGCCAGCAGCCCCGGACTGCCCTACGAGCAGTACTTC,NA,NA,TRBV4-2,TRBJ2-7
CASSTGGWYNEQFF,TGTGCCAGCAGTACGGGGGGGTGGTACAATGAGCAGTTCTTC,medium-sized,TRBD2,TRBV27,TRBJ2-1
CASRNSGLTSGSYNEQFF,TGTGCCAGCAGAAACTCCGGGCTGACTAGCGGGAGTTACAATGAGCAGTTCTTC,NA,TRBD2,TRBV27,TRBJ2-1
CASSPRLARGETQYF,TGTGCCAGCAGCCCCCGACTAGCACGAGGGGAGACCCAGTACTTC,NA,TRBD2,TRBV11-2,TRBJ2-5
CAATTPGLAGVYSYNEQFF,TGTGCCGCAACTACTCCGGGACTAGCGGGAGTTTACTCCTACAATGAGCAGTTCTTC,NA,NA,TRBV12-1,TRBJ2-1
CASSHPLAGVYEQYF,TGTGCCAGCTCACACCCACTAGCGGGAGTGTACGAGCAGTACTTC,NA,TRBD2,TRBV18,TRBJ2-7
CASSLASVRETQYF,TGTGCCAGCAGCTTGGCCTCGGTACGGGAGACCCAGTACTTC,NA,NA,TRBV5-4,TRBJ2-5
CASSQDWPFTGELFF,TGCGCCAGCAGCCAAGATTGGCCTTTTACCGGGGAGCTGTTTTTT,NA,NA,TRBV4-1,TRBJ2-2
CASSTAGGYEQYF,TGTGCCAGCAGTACGGCGGGAGGGTACGAGCAGTACTTC,NA,TRBD2,TRBV28,TRBJ2-7
CASSPTGEGSYEQYF,TGTGCCAGCTCACCAACGGGGGAAGGGTCCTACGAGCAGTACTTC,NA,NA,TRBV18,TRBJ2-7
CASSFTTGYNEQFF,TGTGCCAGCAGCTTCACGACTGGCTACAATGAGCAGTTCTTC,once,NA,TRBV7-9,TRBJ2-1
CASTLWGSNTEAFF,TGTGCCAGCACTCTTTGGGGCTCCAACACTGAAGCTTTCTTT,NA,NA,TRBV7-9,TRBJ1-1
CASSLTGGPHEQFF,TGTGCCAGCAGCTTAACGGGAGGTCCCCATGAGCAGTTCTTC,NA,TRBD2,TRBV7-9,TRBJ2-1
CASSYVSASPNEQFF,TGTGCCAGCAGTTACGTCAGCGCCAGCCCCAATGAGCAGTTCTTC,NA,NA,TRBV6-6,TRBJ2-1
CASSLFPGTDTQYF,TGTGCCAGCAGTTTATTCCCTGGCACAGATACGCAGTATTTT,NA,NA,TRBV27,TRBJ2-3
CASSDGELAGPEDQFF,TGTGCCAGCAGTGATGGTGAACTAGCGGGTCCCGAGGACCAGTTCTTC,NA,TRBD2,TRBV6-1,TRBJ2-1
CASSVGWTSRGELFF,TGTGCCAGCAGCGTAGGATGGACTAGCAGAGGGGAGCTGTTTTTT,NA,TRBD2,TRBV9,TRBJ2-2
CASSQGTGAQANYGYTF,TGTGCCAGCAGCCAAGGGACAGGGGCGCAGGCAAACTATGGCTACACCTTC,NA,TRBD1,TRBV3-1/TRBV3-2,TRBJ1-2
CASSIGQGVSYEQYF,TGTGCCAGTAGTATTGGTCAGGGGGTCTCCTACGAGCAGTACTTC,once,TRBD1,TRBV19,TRBJ2-7
CASSETQVLLRNSPLHF,TGTGCCAGCAGCGAGACTCAAGTACTCCTGCGGAATTCACCCCTCCACTTT,NA,NA,TRBV9,TRBJ1-6
CASSSWGGTNQPQHF,TGTGCCAGCAGCTCATGGGGAGGGACTAATCAGCCCCAGCATTTT,NA,NA,TRBV7-9,TRBJ1-5
CASSPLDSQVHEQYF,TGCGCCAGCTCTCCCCTGGACAGCCAGGTCCACGAGCAGTACTTC,NA,NA,TRBV4-1,TRBJ2-7
CAISAPDRGVEQYF,TGTGCCATCAGTGCACCCGACAGGGGAGTCGAGCAGTACTTC,NA,TRBD1,TRBV10-3,TRBJ2-7
CASSQDRGTSGSNEQFF,TGCGCCAGCAGCCAAGATCGTGGCACTAGCGGCTCCAATGAGCAGTTCTTC,NA,TRBD2,TRBV4-1,TRBJ2-1
CASCSSENYEQYF,TGTGCCAGTTGTTCTAGCGAGAACTACGAGCAGTACTTC,NA,NA,TRBV7-9,TRBJ2-7
CASSRPGQTLSYEQYF,TGTGCCAGCAGCCGACCGGGACAGACCCTCTCCTACGAGCAGTACTTC,NA,TRBD1,TRBV7-9,TRBJ2-7
CASSLGAGAPDTQYF,TGTGCCAGCAGTTTAGGGGCGGGAGCCCCAGATACGCAGTATTTT,NA,TRBD2,TRBV7-3,TRBJ2-3
CASSSSPRGSSPLHF,TGTGCCAGCAGTTCATCTCCCCGGGGATCTTCCCCCCTCCACTTT,few,NA,TRBV6-5,TRBJ1-6
CASSSTITAGGPIDTQYF,TGTGCCAGCAGCTCCACTATCACAGCGGGAGGGCCTATAGATACGCAGTATTTT,NA,TRBD2,TRBV7-9,TRBJ2-3
CASSLWPGDEKLFF,TGTGCCAGCAGCTTATGGCCGGGGGATGAAAAACTGTTTTTT,NA,NA,TRBV7-6,TRBJ1-4
CAWALKGTGNTIYF,TGTGCCTGGGCTCTAAAGGGGACTGGAAACACCATATATTTT,NA,NA,TRBV30,TRBJ1-3
CASSLAGTGSDLGGYTF,TGTGCCAGCAGCTTAGCGGGGACAGGGAGTGATCTCGGGGGCTACACCTTC,NA,TRBD1,TRBV7-9,TRBJ1-2
CASSFGQGYEAFF,TGTGCCAGCAGCTTCGGACAGGGGTACGAAGCTTTCTTT,NA,TRBD1,TRBV7-8,TRBJ1-1
CASSQDRGTYEQYF,TGTGCCAGCAGCCAAGACAGGGGGACCTACGAGCAGTACTTC,NA,TRBD1,TRBV14,TRBJ2-7
CARRKGCDGRALEQFF,TGTGCCAGAAGGAAGGGGTGCGACGGGAGGGCCCTTGAGCAGTTCTTC,NA,TRBD2,TRBV5-3,TRBJ2-1
CASSDIPSGTDTQYF,TGTGCCTCCTCAGATATTCCGTCTGGCACAGATACGCAGTATTTT,NA,NA,TRBV27,TRBJ2-3
CASSFSGNFDEFF,TGTGCCAGCAGCTTTAGCGGGAACTTCGACGAGTTCTTC,once,TRBD2,TRBV11-1,TRBJ2-1
CASSVESYSNQPQHF,TGCGCCAGCAGTGTCGAGAGCTATAGCAATCAGCCCCAGCATTTT,NA,NA,TRBV10-2,TRBJ1-5